Each of the 25 T cell receptor beta chains below was sequenced from the same sample in a study of T cells in Graves' hyperthyroidism and ophthalmopathy. From RNA transcripts, TCR beta CDR3 regions were amplified. The HTBI set primed first-round TCR CDR3 RT-PCR. TCRdb recomputed calls from the multiplex PCR reads with MiXCR, one row per CDR3 protein. The sample gives about 590,000 distinct CDR3 sequences, 11% to 15% of which show up once; over 6% is in the top ten. The sample comprised blood. The origin of the receptors is a woman aged 18-29 years with Graves' ophthalmopathy.

This clonotype was seen at least ten times. V and J are TRBV6-1 and TRBJ2-7; 16 bases map to TRBD2. The CDR3 covers 16 residues. V shed 3 bases, J shed 2 bases, and the junction held 1 base outside the gene matches. In germline, CDR1 is MNHNS, CDR2 SASEGT. The CDR3: CASSEGLAGGTYEQYF. In DNA, the CDR3 is TGTGCCAGCAGTGAGGGACTAGCGGGAGGGACCTACGAGCAGTACTTC.

The V gene is TRBV6-1, the J gene TRBJ2-1; 10 bases map to TRBD2. With V trimmed by 8 bases and J by 7 bases, 5 bases remained unmatched. From germline, CDR1 is MNHNS and CDR2 SASEGT. CDR3 length: 13 residues. DNA for the CDR3: TGTGCCAGCTTGGCTAGCGGGAGAAATGAGCAGTTCTTC. It codes for CASLASGRNEQFF.

V and J are TRBV12-3 or TRBV12-4 and TRBJ2-7; D gene ambiguous. V gave up 4 bases and J gave up 5 bases, with 12 bases separating them. The CDR3 has 13 residues. CDR3: CASSSLYSNEQYF. The CDR3 DNA reads TGTGCCAGCAGTTCCCTTTATAGCAACGAGCAGTACTTC.

This clonotype was recorded many times. V usage is TRBV5-1 and J usage is TRBJ1-3; D might be TRBD1 (5 bases). Germline V gene lookup returns CDR1 SGHRS and CDR2 YFSETQ. The CDR3 sequence is 16 residues long. V gave up 0 bases and J gave up 1 base, with 11 bases separating them. The CDR3 here is CASSLEQVVSGNTIYF. CDR3 DNA: TGCGCCAGCAGCTTGGAACAGGTCGTTTCTGGAAACACCATATATTTT.

This clonotype was seen at least ten times. The chain carries TRBV18 and TRBJ2-1; 8 nucleotides match TRBD1. CDR3 size: 15 residues. V was clipped by 6 bases and J by 7 bases; unmatched bases: 11. Germline V gene sequence: CDR1 KGHSH, CDR2 LQKENI. The DNA of the CDR3 is TGTGCCAGCTCTCCGGGTCCAGGGGGCATAAATGAGCAGTTCTTC. Its translation is CASSPGPGGINEQFF.

There are a few counts of this clonotype. The chain links TRBV30 to TRBJ2-5; either TRBD1 or TRBD2 may supply D (6 bases each). V lost 3 bases, J lost 1 base, and 12 bases lay in between. The germline V gene encodes CDR1 GTSNPN and CDR2 SVGIG (reference sequence). The CDR3 is 14 amino acids. The CDR3 spells CAWSRGGIQETQYF. In DNA, the CDR3 is TGTGCCTGGAGCCGAGGGGGGATCCAAGAGACCCAGTACTTC.

This clonotype was seen repeatedly, ten times or more. The gene calls are TRBV7-3 and TRBJ1-5; 7 nucleotides agree with TRBD1. V lost 5 bases and J lost 3; bases outside the gene matches: 4. Germline CDR1 and CDR2: SGHTA and FQGTGA. The CDR3 runs to 14 residues. CDR3 amino acids: CASSNRGYNQPQHF. The CDR3 DNA reads as TGTGCCAGCAGCAACAGGGGATACAATCAGCCCCAGCATTTT.

To note about this clonotype: This may arise from a read error, as a much more abundant clone is one base away. V usage is TRBV28 and J usage is TRBJ1-2; maybe TRBD1 (6 bases). Germline V gives CDR1 MDHEN, CDR2 SYDVKM. There are 14 residues in the CDR3. V gave up 3 bases and J gave up 10 bases, with 18 bases separating them. This chain's CDR3 is CASSLVGGGDDYTF. CDR3 nucleotide sequence: TGTGCCAGCAGTTTGGTAGGGGGAGGCGATGACTACACCTTC.

This clonotype showed up many times. The chain carries TRBV7-9 and TRBJ2-7, with D unresolved. V lost 1 base and J lost 3, with 10 bases in between. CDR1 SEHNR and CDR2 FQNEAQ come from the germline V gene (reference sequence). The CDR3 contains 14 residues. The DNA for the CDR3 is TGTGCCAGCAGCTTAGTAGGCAGGTACTACGAGCAGTACTTC. Translated, it gives CASSLVGRYYEQYF. The full variable domain, rest sourced from reference TRBV7-9 and TRBJ2-7, is DTGVSQNPRHKITKRGQNVTFRCDPISEHNRLYWYRQTLGQGPEFLTYFQNEAQLEKSRLLSDRFSAERPKGSFSTLEIQRTEQGDSAMYLCASSLVGRYYEQYFGPGTRLTVT.

This clonotype was detected many times. The V and J genes are TRBV28 and TRBJ2-7; 8 bases line up with TRBD1. Germline V gene data show CDR1 as MDHEN and CDR2 as SYDVKM. V was clipped by 6 bases and J by 6 bases; unmatched bases: 13. The CDR3 loop spans 15 amino acids. The CDR3 loop reads CASSSFGQGAGEQYF. The CDR3 DNA is TGTGCCAGCAGCTCCTTCGGGCAGGGGGCGGGCGAGCAGTACTTC. Using reference TRBV28 and TRBJ2-7 for the parts outside the CDR3, the full variable domain is DVKVTQSSRYLVKRTGEKVFLECVQDMDHENMFWYRQDPGLGLRLIYFSYDVKMKEKGDIPEGYSVSREKKERFSLILESASTNQTSMYLCASSSFGQGAGEQYFGPGTRLTVT.

This chain links TRBV5-5 with TRBJ2-2, with 8 positions matching TRBD1. V shed 1 base and J 6 bases; nucleotides not matched to a gene: 14. CDR1 and CDR2 (germline): SGHKS, YYEKEE (reference sequence). The CDR3 has 18 amino acids. CDR3 DNA: TGTGCCAGCAGCTTGTTGTTGAGTTCGACAGGGGAGTCCGGGGAGCTGTTTTTT. This encodes CASSLLLSSTGESGELFF.

This clonotype occurred many times. The chain couples TRBV28 to TRBJ2-3; D may be TRBD1 (6 bases). Deletions cut 3 bases from V and 2 bases from J, with 21 bases between. This CDR3 has 18 residues. Looked up from germline, CDR1 is MDHEN and CDR2 is SYDVKM. CDR3 sequence reads: CASSFLLLQGSITDTQYF. Here the CDR3 DNA reads TGTGCCAGCAGTTTCTTGCTCCTACAGGGTAGTATCACAGATACGCAGTATTTT.

This clonotype was counted between two and nine times. V and J are TRBV6-1 and TRBJ1-1, with D possibly being TRBD1 (5 bases). Germline values: CDR1 MNHNS, CDR2 SASEGT. The V end was cut by 3 bases, the J end by 0 bases, with 23 bases between. The CDR3 runs to 19 residues. CDR3: CASSERGLGTGPLNTEAFF. The CDR3 nucleotides are TGTGCCAGCAGTGAGAGAGGTTTAGGGACCGGCCCCTTGAACACTGAAGCTTTCTTT.

Here the CDR3 reads CASSLIGLTGELFF. The CDR3 nucleotides read TGTGCCAGCAGCTTAATCGGACTCACCGGGGAGCTGTTTTTT. The V call is TRBV11-3, the J call TRBJ2-2, with TRBD2 as a possible D gene (5 bases). CDR1 and CDR2 from the germline V gene are SGHNT and YENEEA. V dropped 2 bases and J dropped 4 bases, with 8 bases sitting between them. The CDR3 totals 14 residues.

J is TRBJ2-3 and V is TRBV10-3; TRBD2 matches 8 bases. Looked up from germline, CDR1 is ENHRY and CDR2 is SYGVKD. V shed 8 bases and J 2 bases; nucleotides not matched to a gene: 6. This CDR3 is 14 amino acids long. The CDR3 nucleotides are TGTGCCATCTACGCGGGAGGTGACACAGATACGCAGTATTTT. This encodes CAIYAGGDTDTQYF.

This clonotype was found many times. The chain combines TRBV6-5 with TRBJ2-7, with 8 bases identical to TRBD1. V lost 0 bases, J lost 2 bases, and 6 bases stayed unmatched. Germline V gene sequence: CDR1 MNHEY, CDR2 SVGAGI. This CDR3 has 16 residues. In DNA, the CDR3 is TGTGCCAGCAGTTACTCGAAGGGACAGGTCCCCTACGAGCAGTACTTC. It encodes CASSYSKGQVPYEQYF.

Only a few counts were recorded for this clonotype. The chain employs TRBV28 and TRBJ1-2; 9 nucleotides line up with TRBD1. V dropped 4 bases and J dropped 8; count of bases not matched to a gene: 5. The CDR3 spans 13 residues. The germline V gene encodes CDR1 MDHEN and CDR2 SYDVKM. The CDR3 nucleotides are TGTGCCAGCAGTTCGGGGACAGGGATCGGCTACACCTTC. Encoded protein: CASSSGTGIGYTF.

This clonotype was observed a few times. The rearrangement joins TRBV5-1 to TRBJ2-7; D gene unclear. Deletions cut 0 bases from V and 3 bases from J, with 13 bases between. Germline assignment: CDR1 SGHRS and CDR2 YFSETQ. There are 15 residues in the CDR3. The DNA for the CDR3 is TGCGCCAGCAGCTTGGAGACACTGTCCAACTACGAGCAGTACTTC. This gives the protein CASSLETLSNYEQYF.

V gene TRBV11-3 combines with J gene TRBJ2-2; no firm D call. The CDR3 runs to 15 residues. CDR1 and CDR2 from the germline V gene are SGHNT and YENEEA. Trimming pared 0 bases from V and 6 bases from J, leaving 11 bases between. DNA for the CDR3: TGTGCCAGCAGCTTAGAGTCAGTAGATTCCGGGGAGCTGTTTTTT. Its translation: CASSLESVDSGELFF.

This clonotype has a count of ten or more. V gene TRBV7-2 combines with J gene TRBJ2-2; 8 bases line up with TRBD1. The CDR3 length is 15 residues. The V gene's germline CDR1 is SGHTA and CDR2 FQGNSA. The V and J ends lost 5 bases and 5 bases, in that order; junction bases with no gene match: 7. The CDR3, as DNA: TGTGCCAGCAGCCAGGGGGCGTGGAGGACCGGGGAGCTGTTTTTT. Translating gives CASSQGAWRTGELFF.

This clonotype was counted at least ten times. V and J are TRBV7-2 and TRBJ2-3; D not certain. The V gene's germline CDR1 is SGHTA and CDR2 FQGNSA. This CDR3 region has 15 residues. The V and J ends lost 7 bases and 4 bases respectively, with 18 bases between them. The CDR3 coding sequence is TGTGCCAGCACCCTTTGGACCACGATGGCAGATACGCAGTATTTT. Its translation: CASTLWTTMADTQYF. The variable domain in full, with the rest retrieved from reference TRBV7-2 and TRBJ2-3, is GAGVSQSPSNKVTEKGKDVELRCDPISGHTALYWYRQSLGQGLEFLIYFQGNSAPDKSGLPSDRFSAERTGGSVSTLTIQRTQQEDSAVYLCASTLWTTMADTQYFGPGTRLTVL.

With regard to this clonotype: An end of the junction differs from the germline gene, which may be a read error. The rearrangement uses TRBV29-1 and TRBJ2-2; D ambiguous. The length of the CDR3 is 12 residues. The germline V gene has CDR1 SQVTM and CDR2 ANQGSEA. CDR3 DNA sequence: TGCAGCGTCGAAGTTGGCGGCGGGGAGCTGTTTTTT. Its translation: CSVEVGGGELFF.

V usage is TRBV18 and J usage is TRBJ1-1; 8 bases match TRBD1. Germline CDR1 KGHSH, CDR2 LQKENI. With 3 bases clipped from V and 3 bases from J, the junction kept 12 bases outside the gene matches. The CDR3 totals 17 residues. The CDR3 is CASSPSRGRRVDTEAFF. The CDR3 DNA reads TGTGCCAGCTCACCCTCCAGGGGGCGCCGTGTGGACACTGAAGCTTTCTTT.

This clonotype has more than one count but fewer than ten. The chain uses TRBV28 and TRBJ1-2; no definite D call. The CDR3 contains 12 residues. Germline-derived CDR1 and CDR2 are MDHEN and SYDVKM. Trimming took 6 bases from V and 8 from J, leaving 13 bases between them. CDR3 nucleotides: TGTGCCAGCAGCCTAAGTGAGACAGGCTACACCTTC. It codes for CASSLSETGYTF.

This clonotype was detected many times. This chain joins TRBV28 and TRBJ1-1; 8 bases match TRBD1. Germline V gene data show CDR1 as MDHEN and CDR2 as SYDVKM. CDR3 length equals 17 residues. With 2 bases clipped from V and 5 bases from J, the junction kept 13 bases outside the gene matches. The CDR3 sequence: CASSLGGHRGVWTEAFF. The DNA of the CDR3 is TGTGCCAGCAGTTTAGGGGGGCACAGGGGGGTATGGACTGAAGCTTTCTTT.